This TCR beta chain was sequenced during a study of tumor and adjacent non-tumor tissue in lung cancer. Study summary: There were some 12 adenocarcinoma, 2 squamous cell carcinoma and 1 small cell lung cancer cases. General study findings and limits: Patients with more diverse tumor TCRs had worse survival. Top 100 clones took a larger repertoire share in normal lung. Compared with tumor, normal lung showed significantly lower TCR diversity.

This clonotype was found once. As yet, its antigen is unknown. Relative to the germline gene, one junction end is altered; a read error may explain this. This CDR3 comprises 15 residues. Germline values: CDR1 KGHDR, CDR2 SFDVKD. This sample's RNA came from whole unsorted tissue. A modified ARM-PCR protocol with three rounds of nested PCR amplified TCRbeta. Using its own MiXCR run on the multiplex PCR reads, TCRdb lists one record per CDR3 protein. The data contain under 250,000 distinct CDR3 sequences, 60% to 85% of them singletons. The sample taken for sequencing was lung tumor tissue. The V gene is TRBV24-1, the J gene TRBJ2-6, with D perhaps TRBD1 (5 bases). This receptor was identified in a man aged 55-75 years with non-small cell lung cancer. The CDR3 DNA sequence: TGTGCCACTATGCCAGGGCAGGCTGGGGCCAACGTTCTGACTTTC. Its translation: CATMPGQAGANVLTF.